This is a list of T cell receptor beta chains from one sample in a study of OX40 agonist ivuxolimab in advanced cancers. TCRdb keeps only in-frame clones here, not all; method: immunoSEQ multiplex PCR. The sample has some 140,000 clones; 85% to 95% are singletons. This specimen was CD4+ or CD8+ T cells sorted from blood, taken in a trial of the OX40 agonist ivuxolimab. The receptors originated from an adult with an advanced solid tumor such as melanoma, head and neck, liver or kidney cancer. Each CDR3 is given with its conserved first and last residue. Only some rows state a clone size, as once, few, many or a class for expanded clones.

v_gene	abundance	j_gene	CDR3aa
TRBV20-1	-	TRBJ1-2	CSAGIQWGYTF
TRBV7-9	-	TRBJ2-2	CASSLWGRTGELFF
TRBV4-1	-	TRBJ1-1	CASSPPGAFNTEAFF
TRBV7-9	-	TRBJ2-7	CASSLRGHEQYF
TRBV5-6	-	TRBJ2-3	CASSYRTSGRTDTQYF
TRBV7-2	-	TRBJ2-3	CASSLLRDTQYF
TRBV10-3	-	TRBJ1-1	CAISATEAEAFF
TRBV19	-	TRBJ2-1	CASSMAPGSYNEQFF
TRBV5-1	few	TRBJ2-1	CASSPGGAGGYNEQFF
TRBV28	-	TRBJ2-3	CASSLPLGGTDTQYF
TRBV19	-	TRBJ2-2	CASSRALSNTGELFF
TRBV5-5	-	TRBJ2-7	CASSKSRGRGDYEQYF
TRBV5-1	-	TRBJ1-5	CASSLRPRDSNQPQHF
TRBV10-2	-	TRBJ1-1	CASSKPGGRTEAFF
TRBV6-6	-	TRBJ1-1	CASSGDNRREAFF
TRBV18	few	TRBJ1-6	CASSPGTGGRNSPLHF
TRBV19	few	TRBJ2-2	CASSIGSGRDLTGELFF
TRBV11-2	-	TRBJ2-3	CASSLGAGGRTDTQYF
TRBV9	-	TRBJ2-7	CASSVGGLAGGMYREQYF
TRBV19	-	TRBJ1-4	CASTLGPTPREKLFF
TRBV19	-	TRBJ1-6	CASSIILTANSPLHF
TRBV7-9	-	TRBJ1-2	CASSSYRGNYGYTF
TRBV5-1	-	TRBJ2-1	CASSPGTSGGVEQFF
TRBV5-1	-	TRBJ2-5	CASSPRGETQYF
TRBV10-1	-	TRBJ1-6	CASSEGTGFNSPLHF
TRBV5-4	-	TRBJ2-3	CASSFGAGAASTDTQYF
TRBV7-2	-	TRBJ2-3	CASSLDGRGLTDTQYF
TRBV10-1	-	TRBJ2-1	CASSSPLAAEQFF
TRBV5-1	-	TRBJ2-7	CASMSLADYEQYF
TRBV19	-	TRBJ2-5	CASSIVAGDEGTQYF
TRBV7-9	-	TRBJ2-7	CASSLGGVNRGSYEQYF
TRBV19	-	TRBJ2-3	CASSIRRQTSTDTQYF
TRBV2	-	TRBJ2-3	CASSLLAVGSDTQYF
TRBV7-2	once	TRBJ2-3	CASSLGSGRDTQYF
TRBV19	-	TRBJ2-7	CASSIRDRGGDEQYF
TRBV19	-	TRBJ2-7	CASSIWGPSYEQYF
TRBV7-2	-	TRBJ2-7	CASSLAPYRENEQYF
TRBV6-1	-	TRBJ2-7	CASSRQGAVTYEQYF